This TCR beta chain was sequenced in a study of beta chain features in type 1 diabetes. Study at large: Summed over all samples, the examined sorted cells came to about 110 million. Study conclusions and caveats: Shortening of TCRB CDR3s, moderate but significant, appeared in all four CD4+ subsets of Type 1 diabetes patients.

This clone was recorded a few times. Its specificity is not known. The sequenced template was cDNA made from the entire isolated RNA. Read counts averaged approximately 3.5 million for samples of naive, central memory and regulatory T cells. TCRdb's table, derived via immunoSEQ multiplex PCR, lists solely in-frame clones and lacks some. The sample has approximately 600,000 clones, around 12% seen once. Germline CDR1 is SGHTA and CDR2 is FQGNSA. V dropped 5 bases and J dropped 4 bases, with 19 bases sitting between them. The CDR3 is made up of 16 amino acids. The source is a man younger than 45 with type 1 diabetes. The gene calls are TRBV7-2 and TRBJ2-3, with D possibly being TRBD1 or TRBD2 (6 bases each). The sequencing sample was made of naive CD4+ T cells from blood. The CDR3 DNA sequence: TGTGCCAGCAGCCCCTTTGGTGGGGGCGGGGCAGATACGCAGTATTTT. Protein sequence: CASSPFGGGGADTQYF. Supplemented by reference TRBV7-2 and TRBJ2-3, the full variable domain reads GAGVSQSPSNKVTEKGKDVELRCDPISGHTALYWYRQSLGQGLEFLIYFQGNSAPDKSGLPSDRFSAERTGGSVSTLTIQRTQQEDSAVYLCASSPFGGGGADTQYFGPGTRLTVL.